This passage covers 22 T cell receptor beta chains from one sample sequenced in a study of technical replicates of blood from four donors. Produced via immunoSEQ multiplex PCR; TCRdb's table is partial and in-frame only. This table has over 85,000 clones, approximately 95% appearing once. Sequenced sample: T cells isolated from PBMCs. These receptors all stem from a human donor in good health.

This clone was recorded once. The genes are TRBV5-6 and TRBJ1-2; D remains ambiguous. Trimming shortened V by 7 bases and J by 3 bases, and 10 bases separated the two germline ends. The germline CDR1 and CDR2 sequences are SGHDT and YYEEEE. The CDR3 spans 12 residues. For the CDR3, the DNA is TGTGCCAGCGCAATCTCGGACTATGGCTACACCTTC. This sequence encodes CASAISDYGYTF.

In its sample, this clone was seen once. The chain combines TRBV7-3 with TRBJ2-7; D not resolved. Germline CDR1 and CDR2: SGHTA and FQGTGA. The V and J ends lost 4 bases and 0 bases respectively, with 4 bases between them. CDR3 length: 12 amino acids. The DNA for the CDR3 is TGTGCCAGCAGCTCTACCTCCTACGAGCAGTACTTC. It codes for CASSSTSYEQYF.

The CDR3 DNA follows: TGTGCCTACCCCGGGGTCTATGGCTACACCTTC. Residues: CAYPGVYGYTF. This rearrangement joins TRBV6-4 to TRBJ1-2; no firm D call. This CDR3 comprises 11 residues. Germline V gives CDR1 MRHNA, CDR2 SNTAGT. V was cut by 11 bases and J by 4 bases, with 11 bases left in between.

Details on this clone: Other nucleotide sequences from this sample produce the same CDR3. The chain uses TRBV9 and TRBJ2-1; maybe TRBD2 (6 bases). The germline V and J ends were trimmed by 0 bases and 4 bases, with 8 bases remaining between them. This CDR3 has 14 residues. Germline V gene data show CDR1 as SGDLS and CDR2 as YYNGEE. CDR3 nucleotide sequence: TGTGCCAGCAGCGTAGGTGGAGGGTACAATGAGCAGTTCTTC. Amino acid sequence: CASSVGGGYNEQFF.

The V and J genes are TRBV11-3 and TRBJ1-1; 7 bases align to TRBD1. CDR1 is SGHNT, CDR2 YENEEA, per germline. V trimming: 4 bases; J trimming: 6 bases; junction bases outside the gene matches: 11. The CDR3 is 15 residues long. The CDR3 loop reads CASSWEGGDMAEAFF. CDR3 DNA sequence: TGTGCCAGCAGCTGGGAAGGGGGCGATATGGCTGAAGCTTTCTTT.

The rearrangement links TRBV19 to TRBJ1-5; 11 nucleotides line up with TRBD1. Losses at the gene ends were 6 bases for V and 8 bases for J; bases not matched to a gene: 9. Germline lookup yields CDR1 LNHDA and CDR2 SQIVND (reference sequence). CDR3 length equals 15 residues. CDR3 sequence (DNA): TGTGCCAGTAGGGACCGGGACAGGGGGGTTGAGCCCCAGCATTTT. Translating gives CASRDRDRGVEPQHF. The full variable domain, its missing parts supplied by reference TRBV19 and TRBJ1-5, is DGGITQSPKYLFRKEGQNVTLSCEQNLNHDAMYWYRQDPGQGLRLIYYSQIVNDFQKGDIAEGYSVSREKKESFPLTVTSAQKNPTAFYLCASRDRDRGVEPQHFGDGTRLSIL.

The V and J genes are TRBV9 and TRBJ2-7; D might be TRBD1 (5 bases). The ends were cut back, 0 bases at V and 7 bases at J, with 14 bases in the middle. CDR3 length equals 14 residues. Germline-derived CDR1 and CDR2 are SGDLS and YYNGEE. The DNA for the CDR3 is TGTGCCAGCAGCGTAGACGGCAGGGTGAGAGAGCAGTACTTC. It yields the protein CASSVDGRVREQYF.

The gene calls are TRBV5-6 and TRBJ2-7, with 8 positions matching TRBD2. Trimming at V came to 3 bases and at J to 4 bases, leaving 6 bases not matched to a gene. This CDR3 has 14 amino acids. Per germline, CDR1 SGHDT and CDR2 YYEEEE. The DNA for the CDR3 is TGTGCCAGCAGCTATGTACTAGCGGCGTACGAGCAGTACTTC. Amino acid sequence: CASSYVLAAYEQYF.

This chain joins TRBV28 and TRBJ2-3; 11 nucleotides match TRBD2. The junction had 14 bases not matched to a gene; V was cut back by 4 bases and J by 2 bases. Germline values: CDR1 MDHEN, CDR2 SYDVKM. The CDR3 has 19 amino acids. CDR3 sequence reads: CASSSYLGLAGSFTDTQYF. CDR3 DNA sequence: TGTGCCAGCAGTTCTTACCTTGGACTAGCGGGCTCGTTCACAGATACGCAGTATTTT.

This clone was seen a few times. In DNA form, the CDR3 reads TGTGCCATCAGGGGGGGGGTCACTGAAGCTTTCTTT. Amino acid sequence: CAIRGGVTEAFF. The chain employs TRBV10-3 and TRBJ1-1; a weak D match, TRBD1 (5 bases). CDR1 ENHRY and CDR2 SYGVKD come from the germline V gene. The CDR3 runs 12 residues. Between the trimmed V and J ends, which lost 6 bases and 4 bases, there was a span of 9 bases.

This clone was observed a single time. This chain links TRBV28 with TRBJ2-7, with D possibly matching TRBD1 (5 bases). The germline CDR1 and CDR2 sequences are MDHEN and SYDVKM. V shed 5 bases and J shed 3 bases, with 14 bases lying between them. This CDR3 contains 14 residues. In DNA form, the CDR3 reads TGTGCCAGCAGTAGGGCCCCAGGGCACTACGAGCAGTACTTC. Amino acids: CASSRAPGHYEQYF. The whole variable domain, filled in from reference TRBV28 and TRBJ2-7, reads DVKVTQSSRYLVKRTGEKVFLECVQDMDHENMFWYRQDPGLGLRLIYFSYDVKMKEKGDIPEGYSVSREKKERFSLILESASTNQTSMYLCASSRAPGHYEQYFGPGTRLTVT.

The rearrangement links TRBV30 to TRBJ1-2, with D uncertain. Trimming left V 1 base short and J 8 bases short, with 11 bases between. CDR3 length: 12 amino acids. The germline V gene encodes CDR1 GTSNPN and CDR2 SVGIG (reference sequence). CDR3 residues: CAWSGGGIGYTF. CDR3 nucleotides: TGTGCCTGGAGTGGAGGAGGGATCGGCTACACCTTC.

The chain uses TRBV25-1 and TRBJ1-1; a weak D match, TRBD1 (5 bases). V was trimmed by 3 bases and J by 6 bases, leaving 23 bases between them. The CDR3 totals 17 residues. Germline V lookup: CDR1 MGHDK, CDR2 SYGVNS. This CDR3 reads CASSDPLISGSGAEAFF. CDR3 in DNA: TGTGCCAGCAGTGATCCCCTGATCTCCGGGTCGGGGGCTGAAGCTTTCTTT.

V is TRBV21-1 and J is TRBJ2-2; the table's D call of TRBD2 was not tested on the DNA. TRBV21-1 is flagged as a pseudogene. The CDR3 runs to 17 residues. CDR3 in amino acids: CASSARTSGDYTGELFF. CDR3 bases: TGTGCCAGCAGCGCACGGACTAGCGGAGATTACACCGGGGAGCTGTTTTTT.

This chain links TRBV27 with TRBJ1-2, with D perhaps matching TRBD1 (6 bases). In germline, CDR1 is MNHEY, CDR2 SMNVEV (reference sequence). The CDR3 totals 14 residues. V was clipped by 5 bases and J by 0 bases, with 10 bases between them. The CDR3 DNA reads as TGTGCCAGCAGTGCCGACAGGACTAACTATGGCTACACCTTC. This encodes CASSADRTNYGYTF.

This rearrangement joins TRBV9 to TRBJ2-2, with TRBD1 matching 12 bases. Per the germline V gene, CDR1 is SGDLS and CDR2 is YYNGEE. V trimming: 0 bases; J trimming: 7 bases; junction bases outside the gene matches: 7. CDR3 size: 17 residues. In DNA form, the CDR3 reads TGTGCCAGCAGCGTAGGACCGGGACAGGGGGCTAGCGGGGAGCTGTTTTTT. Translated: CASSVGPGQGASGELFF.

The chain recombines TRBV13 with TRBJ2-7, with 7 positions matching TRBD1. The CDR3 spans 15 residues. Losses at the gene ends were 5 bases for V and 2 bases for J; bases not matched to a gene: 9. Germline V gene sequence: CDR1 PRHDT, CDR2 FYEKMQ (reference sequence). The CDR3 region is CASSTHRGAPYEQYF. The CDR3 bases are TGTGCCAGCAGCACCCACAGGGGTGCGCCCTACGAGCAGTACTTC.

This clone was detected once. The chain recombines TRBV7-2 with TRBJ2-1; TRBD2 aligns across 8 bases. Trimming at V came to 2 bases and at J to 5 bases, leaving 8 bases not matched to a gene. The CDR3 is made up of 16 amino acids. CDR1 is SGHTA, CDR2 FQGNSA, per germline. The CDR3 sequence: CASSLNYGGGDNEQFF. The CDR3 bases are TGTGCCAGCAGCTTAAATTACGGGGGGGGAGACAATGAGCAGTTCTTC.

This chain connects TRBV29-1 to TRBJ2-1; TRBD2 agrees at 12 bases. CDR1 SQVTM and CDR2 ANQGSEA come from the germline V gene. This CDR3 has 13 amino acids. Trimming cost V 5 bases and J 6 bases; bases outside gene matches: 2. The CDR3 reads CSVSTSGSNEQFF. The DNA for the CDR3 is TGCAGCGTTTCGACTAGCGGGAGCAATGAGCAGTTCTTC.

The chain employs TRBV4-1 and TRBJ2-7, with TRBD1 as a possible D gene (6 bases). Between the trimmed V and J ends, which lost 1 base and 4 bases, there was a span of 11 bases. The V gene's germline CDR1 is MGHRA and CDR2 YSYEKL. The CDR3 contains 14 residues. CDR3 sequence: CASSQGTVPYEQYF. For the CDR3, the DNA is TGCGCCAGCAGCCAAGGGACAGTACCTTACGAGCAGTACTTC.

The CDR3 here is CASSEPRLAGGEQFF. CDR3 DNA: TGTGCCAGCAGTGAACCAAGACTAGCGGGAGGGGAGCAGTTCTTC. This chain uses TRBV6-1 with TRBJ2-1; 14 bases agree with TRBD2. This CDR3 region has 15 residues. J was trimmed by 10 bases and V by 2 bases; bases with no gene match: 4. From germline, CDR1 is MNHNS and CDR2 SASEGT.

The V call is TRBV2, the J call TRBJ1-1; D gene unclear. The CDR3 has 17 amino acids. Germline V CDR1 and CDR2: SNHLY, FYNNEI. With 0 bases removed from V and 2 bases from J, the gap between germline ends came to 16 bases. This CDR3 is CASSEAGRPSGNTEAFF. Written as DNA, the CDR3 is TGTGCCAGCAGTGAAGCAGGGCGCCCGTCGGGAAACACTGAAGCTTTCTTT.